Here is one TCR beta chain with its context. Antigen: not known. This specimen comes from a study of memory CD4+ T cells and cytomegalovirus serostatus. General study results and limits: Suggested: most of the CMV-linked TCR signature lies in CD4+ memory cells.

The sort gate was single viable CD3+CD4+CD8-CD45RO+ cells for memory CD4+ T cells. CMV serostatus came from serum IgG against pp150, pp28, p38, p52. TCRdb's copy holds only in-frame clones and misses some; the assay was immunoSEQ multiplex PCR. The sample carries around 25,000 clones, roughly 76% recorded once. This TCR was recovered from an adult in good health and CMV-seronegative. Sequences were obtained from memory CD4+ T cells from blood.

The CDR3 nucleotides read TGTGCCAGCAGTTACGGACTGCACTCCTACGAGCAGTACTTC. Protein sequence: CASSYGLHSYEQYF. This chain links TRBV6-5 with TRBJ2-7, with D possibly TRBD2 on 5 matching bases. This CDR3 region has 14 residues. Germline CDR1 reads MNHEY; CDR2 reads SVGAGI. The V gene lost 2 bases and the J gene lost 0 bases, with 8 bases spanning the gap.